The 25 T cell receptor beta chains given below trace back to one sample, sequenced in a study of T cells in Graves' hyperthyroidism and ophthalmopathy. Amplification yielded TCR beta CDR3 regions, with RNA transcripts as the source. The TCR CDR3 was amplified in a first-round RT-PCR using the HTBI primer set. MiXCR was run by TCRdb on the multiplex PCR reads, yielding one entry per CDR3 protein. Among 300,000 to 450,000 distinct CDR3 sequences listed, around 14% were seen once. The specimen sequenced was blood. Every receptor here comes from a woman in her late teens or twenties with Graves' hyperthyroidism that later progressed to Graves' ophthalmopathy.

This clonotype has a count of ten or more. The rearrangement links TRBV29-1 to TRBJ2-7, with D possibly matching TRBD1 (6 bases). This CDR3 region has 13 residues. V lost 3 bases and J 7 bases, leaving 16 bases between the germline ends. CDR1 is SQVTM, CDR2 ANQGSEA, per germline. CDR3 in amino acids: CSVDRVGQGEQYF. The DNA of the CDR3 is TGCAGCGTTGATCGTGTGGGGCAGGGGGAGCAGTACTTC.

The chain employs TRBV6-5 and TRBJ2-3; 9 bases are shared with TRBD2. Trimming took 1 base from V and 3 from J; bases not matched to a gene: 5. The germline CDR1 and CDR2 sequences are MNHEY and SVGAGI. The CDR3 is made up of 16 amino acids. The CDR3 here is CASSYLAGEGTDTQYF. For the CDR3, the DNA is TGTGCCAGCAGTTACTTAGCGGGAGAAGGGACAGATACGCAGTATTTT.

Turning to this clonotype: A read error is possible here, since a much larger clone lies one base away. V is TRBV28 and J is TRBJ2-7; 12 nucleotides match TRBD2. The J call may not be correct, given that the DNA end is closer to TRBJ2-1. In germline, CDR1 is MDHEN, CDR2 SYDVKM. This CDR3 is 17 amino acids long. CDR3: CASRLAGGLRWPYEQFF. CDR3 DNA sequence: TGTGCCAGCAGGCTAGCGGGAGGGCTACGATGGCCCTACGAGCAGTTCTTC.

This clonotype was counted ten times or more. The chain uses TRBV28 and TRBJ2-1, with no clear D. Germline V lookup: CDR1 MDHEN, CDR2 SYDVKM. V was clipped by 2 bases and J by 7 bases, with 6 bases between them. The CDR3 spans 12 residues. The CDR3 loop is CASSLHGNEQFF. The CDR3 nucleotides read TGTGCCAGCAGTTTACATGGAAATGAGCAGTTCTTC.

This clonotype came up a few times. This chain's CDR3 is CASSLSKGIPDTQYF. The CDR3, as DNA: TGTGCCAGCAGTTTATCGAAGGGGATCCCAGATACGCAGTATTTT. The rearrangement joins TRBV27 to TRBJ2-3, with D perhaps TRBD1 (5 bases). The CDR3 totals 15 residues. V gave up 0 bases and J gave up 4 bases, with 11 bases separating them. Germline V gene data show CDR1 as MNHEY and CDR2 as SMNVEV (reference sequence).

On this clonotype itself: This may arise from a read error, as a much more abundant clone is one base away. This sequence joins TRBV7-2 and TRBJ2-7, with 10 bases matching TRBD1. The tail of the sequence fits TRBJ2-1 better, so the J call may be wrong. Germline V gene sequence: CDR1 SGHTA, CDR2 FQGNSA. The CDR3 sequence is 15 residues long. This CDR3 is CASRPGTGAFYEQFF. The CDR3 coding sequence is TGTGCCAGCAGACCCGGGACAGGGGCCTTCTACGAGCAGTTCTTC.

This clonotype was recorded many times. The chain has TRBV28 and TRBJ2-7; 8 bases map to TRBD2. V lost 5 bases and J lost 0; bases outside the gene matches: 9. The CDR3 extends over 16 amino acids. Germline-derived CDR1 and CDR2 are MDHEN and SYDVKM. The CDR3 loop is CASSPLAEPTSYEQYF. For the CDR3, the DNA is TGTGCCAGCAGTCCACTAGCGGAGCCAACCTCCTACGAGCAGTACTTC.

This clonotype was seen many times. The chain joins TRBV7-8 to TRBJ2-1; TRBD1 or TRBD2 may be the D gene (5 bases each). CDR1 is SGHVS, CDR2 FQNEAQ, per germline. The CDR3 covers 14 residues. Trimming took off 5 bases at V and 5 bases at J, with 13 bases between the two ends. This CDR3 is CASSRSGTHNEQFF. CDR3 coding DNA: TGTGCCAGCAGCCGATCCGGGACCCACAATGAGCAGTTCTTC.

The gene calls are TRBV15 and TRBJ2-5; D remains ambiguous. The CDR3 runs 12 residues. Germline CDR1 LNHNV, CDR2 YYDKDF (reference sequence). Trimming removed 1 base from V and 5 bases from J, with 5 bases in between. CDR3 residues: CATSRVGETQYF. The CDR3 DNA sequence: TGTGCCACCAGCAGAGTTGGGGAGACCCAGTACTTC.

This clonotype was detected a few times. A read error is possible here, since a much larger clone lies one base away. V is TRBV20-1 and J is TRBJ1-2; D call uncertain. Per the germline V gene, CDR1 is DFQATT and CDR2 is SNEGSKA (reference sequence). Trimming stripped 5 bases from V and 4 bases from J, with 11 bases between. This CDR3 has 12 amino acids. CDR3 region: CSADFGRYGYTF. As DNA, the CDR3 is TGCAGTGCTGACTTTGGCCGCTATGGCTACACCTTC.

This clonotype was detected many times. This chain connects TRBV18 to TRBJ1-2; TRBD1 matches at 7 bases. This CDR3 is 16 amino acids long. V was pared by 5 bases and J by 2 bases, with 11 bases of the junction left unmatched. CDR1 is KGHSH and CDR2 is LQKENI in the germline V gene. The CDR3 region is CASSSRGDSPNYGYTF. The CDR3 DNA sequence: TGTGCCAGCTCATCGCGCGGGGACAGCCCCAACTATGGCTACACCTTC.

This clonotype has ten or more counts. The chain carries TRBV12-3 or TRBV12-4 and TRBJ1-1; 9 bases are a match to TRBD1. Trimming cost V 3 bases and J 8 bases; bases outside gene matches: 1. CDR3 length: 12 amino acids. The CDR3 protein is CASSFGQGEAFF. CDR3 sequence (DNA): TGTGCCAGCAGTTTTGGACAGGGGGAAGCTTTCTTT.

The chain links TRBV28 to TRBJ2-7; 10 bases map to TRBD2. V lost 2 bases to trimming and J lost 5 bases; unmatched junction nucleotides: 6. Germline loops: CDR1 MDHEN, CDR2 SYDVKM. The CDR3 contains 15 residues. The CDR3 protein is CASSLVASGRNEQYF. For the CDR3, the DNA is TGTGCCAGCAGTTTAGTGGCTAGCGGGAGAAACGAGCAGTACTTC. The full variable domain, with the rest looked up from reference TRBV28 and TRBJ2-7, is DVKVTQSSRYLVKRTGEKVFLECVQDMDHENMFWYRQDPGLGLRLIYFSYDVKMKEKGDIPEGYSVSREKKERFSLILESASTNQTSMYLCASSLVASGRNEQYFGPGTRLTVT.

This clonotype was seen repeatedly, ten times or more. The CDR3 bases are TGTGCCTGGAAACCGGACGGGAGGAGTGGCTACACCTTC. Protein product: CAWKPDGRSGYTF. The rearrangement uses TRBV30 and TRBJ1-2; no clear D. The length of the CDR3 is 13 residues. Germline CDR1 and CDR2: GTSNPN and SVGIG (reference sequence). V was cut by 4 bases and J by 7 bases, with 16 bases left in between.

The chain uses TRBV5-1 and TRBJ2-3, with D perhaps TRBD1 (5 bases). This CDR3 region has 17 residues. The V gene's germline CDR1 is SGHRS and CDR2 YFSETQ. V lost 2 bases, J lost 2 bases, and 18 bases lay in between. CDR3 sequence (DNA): TGCGCCAGCAGCTTAACATTGACAGCCCGTTCCACAGATACGCAGTATTTT. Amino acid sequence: CASSLTLTARSTDTQYF. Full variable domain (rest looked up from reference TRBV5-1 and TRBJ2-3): KAGVTQTPRYLIKTRGQQVTLSCSPISGHRSVSWYQQTPGQGLQFLFEYFSETQRNKGNFPGRFSGRQFSNSRSEMNVSTLELGDSALYLCASSLTLTARSTDTQYFGPGTRLTVL.

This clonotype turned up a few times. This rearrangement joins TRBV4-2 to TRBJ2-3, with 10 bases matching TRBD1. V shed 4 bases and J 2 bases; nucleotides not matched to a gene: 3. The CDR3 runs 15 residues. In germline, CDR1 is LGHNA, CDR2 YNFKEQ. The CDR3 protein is CASSRGQGNTDTQYF. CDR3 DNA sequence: TGTGCCAGCAGCCGGGGACAGGGGAACACAGATACGCAGTATTTT.

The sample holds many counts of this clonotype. Here the CDR3 reads CASSFSNQPQHF. The CDR3 coding sequence is TGTGCCAGCTCATTTAGCAATCAGCCCCAGCATTTT. The J gene is TRBJ1-5, the V gene TRBV18; no firm D call. The CDR3 totals 12 residues. With 5 bases removed from V and 0 bases from J, the gap between germline ends came to 2 bases. Germline V lookup: CDR1 KGHSH, CDR2 LQKENI.

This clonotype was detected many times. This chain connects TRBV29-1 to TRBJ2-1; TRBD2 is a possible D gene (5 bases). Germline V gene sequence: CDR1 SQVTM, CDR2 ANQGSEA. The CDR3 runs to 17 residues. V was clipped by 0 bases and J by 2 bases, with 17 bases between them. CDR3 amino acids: CSVEDRERGPTYNEQFF. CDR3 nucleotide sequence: TGCAGCGTTGAAGATCGAGAACGGGGTCCCACCTACAATGAGCAGTTCTTC.

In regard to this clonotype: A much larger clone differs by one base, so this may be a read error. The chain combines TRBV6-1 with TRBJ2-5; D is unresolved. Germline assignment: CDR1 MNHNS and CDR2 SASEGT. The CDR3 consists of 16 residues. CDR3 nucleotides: TGTGCCAGAAGTGCCGCTACAGTGCTGGCGAGAGAGACCCAGTACTTC. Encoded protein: CARSAATVLARETQYF.

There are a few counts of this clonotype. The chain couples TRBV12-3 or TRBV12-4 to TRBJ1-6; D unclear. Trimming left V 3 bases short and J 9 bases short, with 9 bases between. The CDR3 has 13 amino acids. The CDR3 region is CASSLELGSPLHF. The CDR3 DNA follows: TGTGCCAGCAGTTTGGAGTTAGGTTCACCCCTCCACTTT.

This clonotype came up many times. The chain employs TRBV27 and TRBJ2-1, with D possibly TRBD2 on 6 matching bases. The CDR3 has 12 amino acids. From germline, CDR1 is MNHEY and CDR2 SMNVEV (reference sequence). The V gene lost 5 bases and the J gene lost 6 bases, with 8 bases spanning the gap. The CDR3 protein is CASSMGGNEQFF. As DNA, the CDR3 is TGTGCCAGCAGTATGGGGGGCAATGAGCAGTTCTTC.

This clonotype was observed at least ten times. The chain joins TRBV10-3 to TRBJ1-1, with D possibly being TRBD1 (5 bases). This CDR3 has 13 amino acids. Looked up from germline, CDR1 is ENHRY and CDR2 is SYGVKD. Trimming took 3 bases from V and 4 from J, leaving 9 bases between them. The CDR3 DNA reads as TGTGCCATCAGTGATGGGGGAGGCACTGAAGCTTTCTTT. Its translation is CAISDGGGTEAFF.

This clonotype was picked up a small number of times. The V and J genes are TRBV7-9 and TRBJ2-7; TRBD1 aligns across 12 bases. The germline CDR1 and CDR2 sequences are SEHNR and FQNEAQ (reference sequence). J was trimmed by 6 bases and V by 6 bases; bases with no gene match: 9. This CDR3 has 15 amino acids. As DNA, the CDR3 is TGTGCCAGCAGGTTGGGACAGGGGGCAAGTGGCGAGCAGTACTTC. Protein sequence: CASRLGQGASGEQYF.

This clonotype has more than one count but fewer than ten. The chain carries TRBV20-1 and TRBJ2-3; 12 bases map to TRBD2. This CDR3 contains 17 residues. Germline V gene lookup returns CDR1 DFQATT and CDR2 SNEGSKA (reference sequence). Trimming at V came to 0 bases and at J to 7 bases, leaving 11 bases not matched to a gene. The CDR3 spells CSARDPNRLAGDHTQYF. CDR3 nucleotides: TGCAGTGCTAGAGACCCAAACAGACTAGCGGGGGATCATACGCAGTATTTT.

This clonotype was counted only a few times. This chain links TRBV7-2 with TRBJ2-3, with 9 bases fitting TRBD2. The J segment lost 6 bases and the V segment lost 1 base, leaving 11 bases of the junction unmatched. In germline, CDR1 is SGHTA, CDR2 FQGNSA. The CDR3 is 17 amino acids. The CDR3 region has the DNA TGTGCCAGCAGCTTAGGGGGCGGGAGGGCCAGGTGGGATACGCAGTATTTT. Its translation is CASSLGGGRARWDTQYF. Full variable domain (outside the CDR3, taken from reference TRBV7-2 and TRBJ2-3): GAGVSQSPSNKVTEKGKDVELRCDPISGHTALYWYRQSLGQGLEFLIYFQGNSAPDKSGLPSDRFSAERTGGSVSTLTIQRTQQEDSAVYLCASSLGGGRARWDTQYFGPGTRLTVL.